This TCR beta chain was recovered during a study of patients and donors after allogeneic stem cell transplantation. TCRdb fed the RT-PCR reads into MiXCR, producing one record per CDR3 protein. This sample has approximately 31,000 distinct CDR3 sequences, with less than 45% found just once. Input material: blood, either unsorted or a sorted T cell fraction (not recorded which). The TCR comes from a human donor who was either an allogeneic HSCT recipient or a stem cell or donor lymphocyte infusion donor (not recorded which). It is not recorded whose cells these are; they may come from a transplant donor.

CDR3 nucleotide sequence: TGCAGTGCTAGAGAGGCAGGGAACACTGAAGCTTTCTTT. It translates to CSAREAGNTEAFF. This chain uses TRBV20-1 with TRBJ1-1, with D unclear. Trimming removed 0 bases at V and 1 base at J, with 6 bases between. CDR1 and CDR2 (germline): DFQATT, SNEGSKA (reference sequence). The CDR3 is 13 amino acids.